This is a list of T cell receptor beta chains from one sample in a study of T cell repertoires in cytomegalovirus infection. Antigen specificity for these receptors is unknown. Each CDR3 protein is one row after TCRdb ran MiXCR on the reads. The sample contains more than 85,000 distinct CDR3 sequences, 25% to 35% of which appear only once. This specimen was CD8+ T cells from cultured PBMCs, taken from culture after CMV antigen stimulation. Source of these receptors: a human donor in good health (CMV status not recorded). Some clones in this sample may be carry-over from other donors' samples. Both conserved end residues are part of each CDR3. The D gene is left open where the match is weak. Some rows mark clone size as missing; the rest say once, few, many or name a class of expanded clone.

length,J,V,size,D,DNA,CDR3
13,TRBJ2-7,TRBV12-3/TRBV12-4,few,TRBD2,TGTGCCAGCAGTTTGGTACTAGCGGACGAGCAGTACTTC,CASSLVLADEQYF
13,TRBJ1-1,TRBV5-4,NA,TRBD1,TGTGCCAGCAGCTCCGGGACAGGAACTGAAGCTTTCTTT,CASSSGTGTEAFF
17,TRBJ1-6,TRBV7-2,many,NA,TGTGCCAGCAGCCCTATGGCAGACCCCAGATTCAATTCACCCCTCCACTTT,CASSPMADPRFNSPLHF
17,TRBJ2-1,TRBV3-1,NA,TRBD2,TGTGCCAGCAGCCACCCTAGAAGCGGGGGCGGAGGGAATGAGCAGTTCTTC,CASSHPRSGGGGNEQFF
16,TRBJ1-1,TRBV7-8,many,NA,TGTGCCAGCAGAGAGACAGGTGGGAACATGAACACTGAAGCTTTCTTT,CASRETGGNMNTEAFF
14,TRBJ2-3,TRBV20-1,NA,NA,TGCAGTGCCGACGCGGGGGCCGACACAGATACGCAGTATTTT,CSADAGADTDTQYF
15,TRBJ2-1,TRBV12-3/TRBV12-4,few,TRBD2,TGTGCCAGCAGTCGGGACTACGACTACTACAATGAGCAGTTCTTC,CASSRDYDYYNEQFF
13,TRBJ2-5,TRBV7-2,few,TRBD1,TGTGCCAGCAGCTTGAGGGGCGGGGACAGGCAATACTTC,CASSLRGGDRQYF
18,TRBJ2-3,TRBV24-1,NA,NA,TGTGCCACCAGTGACCGGGACCGGACGGAGACTAGCACAGATACGCAGTATTTT,CATSDRDRTETSTDTQYF
13,TRBJ1-2,TRBV12-5,NA,NA,TGTGCTAGTGGCCCCGGGACGGGAGGAGGCTACACCTTC,CASGPGTGGGYTF
13,TRBJ1-1,TRBV7-2,many,NA,TGTGCCAGCAGCTTTCATTCGGGTACTGAAGCTTTCTTT,CASSFHSGTEAFF